Listed below are T cell receptor beta chains from one sample, sequenced in a study of blood T cell repertoires in COVID-19. This table comes from immunoSEQ multiplex PCR, and its TCRdb copy is limited to in-frame clones, with some not included. The profile shows 180,000 or so clones, 65% to 85% of them singletons. The material sequenced was PBMCs or T cells enriched from blood (not recorded which). These receptors were obtained from a woman aged 55 to 70 who had recovered from COVID-19. CDR3s include the opening cysteine and the closing phenylalanine or tryptophan. The D gene is left open where the match is weak. Expanded clones get a size class; other rows say once, few or many, or leave the size out.

V gene: TRBV10-1; clone size: few; D gene: -; J gene: TRBJ1-2; CDR3 protein: CASTPLRERSGYTF; CDR3 DNA: TGCGCCAGCACTCCTCTACGGGAGCGTAGTGGCTACACCTTC
V gene: TRBV7-3; clone size: -; D gene: -; J gene: TRBJ1-6; CDR3 protein: CASSLTWAASPLHF; CDR3 DNA: TGTGCCAGCAGCTTAACGTGGGCAGCTTCACCCCTCCACTTT
V gene: TRBV5-8; clone size: once; D gene: TRBD1; J gene: TRBJ2-1; CDR3 protein: CASSGTGDYNEQFF; CDR3 DNA: TGTGCCAGCAGCGGGACAGGGGATTACAATGAGCAGTTCTTC
V gene: TRBV5-1; clone size: once; D gene: TRBD1; J gene: TRBJ2-1; CDR3 protein: CASSWTGTDEQFF; CDR3 DNA: TGCGCCAGCAGCTGGACAGGGACGGATGAGCAGTTCTTC
V gene: TRBV29-1; clone size: -; D gene: -; J gene: TRBJ2-1; CDR3 protein: CSVVGGKVYNEQFF; CDR3 DNA: TGCAGCGTTGTAGGGGGTAAAGTCTACAATGAGCAGTTCTTC
V gene: TRBV6-1; clone size: once; D gene: TRBD1; J gene: TRBJ1-2; CDR3 protein: CASSERTATGVNGYTF; CDR3 DNA: TGTGCCAGCAGTGAGCGGACAGCTACAGGGGTAAATGGCTACACCTTC
V gene: TRBV11-3; clone size: -; D gene: -; J gene: TRBJ2-3; CDR3 protein: CASSPGGGINTQYF; CDR3 DNA: TGTGCCAGCAGCCCCGGCGGAGGGATAAATACGCAGTATTTT
V gene: TRBV25-1; clone size: few; D gene: -; J gene: TRBJ2-7; CDR3 protein: CASSDPRETGDEQYF; CDR3 DNA: TGTGCCAGCAGCGACCCAAGAGAGACAGGAGACGAGCAGTACTTC
V gene: TRBV4-2; clone size: few; D gene: -; J gene: TRBJ2-1; CDR3 protein: CASSQDRGSRRTYNEQFF; CDR3 DNA: TGTGCCAGCAGCCAAGATCGGGGTAGCCGAAGAACGTACAATGAGCAGTTCTTC
V gene: TRBV29-1; clone size: -; D gene: -; J gene: TRBJ2-7; CDR3 protein: CSVEGIKGERSTYEQYF; CDR3 DNA: TGCAGCGTTGAAGGAATCAAGGGCGAGCGGAGCACCTACGAGCAGTACTTC
V gene: TRBV5-1; clone size: -; D gene: TRBD2; J gene: TRBJ2-1; CDR3 protein: CASGVSGGSYNEQFF; CDR3 DNA: TGCGCCAGTGGTGTTAGCGGGGGGTCCTACAATGAGCAGTTCTTC
V gene: TRBV6-6; clone size: -; D gene: -; J gene: TRBJ2-1; CDR3 protein: CASSYTRSYNEQFF; CDR3 DNA: TGTGCCAGCAGTTACACCCGGAGTTACAATGAGCAGTTCTTC
V gene: TRBV13; clone size: few; D gene: TRBD1; J gene: TRBJ1-2; CDR3 protein: CASRGRTGGSTYGYTF; CDR3 DNA: TGTGCCAGCAGGGGAAGAACAGGGGGCTCTACCTATGGCTACACCTTC
V gene: TRBV27; clone size: once; D gene: -; J gene: TRBJ2-1; CDR3 protein: CASSLFWFSSSSYNEQFF; CDR3 DNA: TGTGCCAGCAGTTTATTTTGGTTCTCATCGAGCTCCTACAATGAGCAGTTCTTC
V gene: TRBV18; clone size: -; D gene: TRBD1; J gene: TRBJ1-1; CDR3 protein: CASSSGTATEAFF; CDR3 DNA: TGTGCCAGCTCCTCCGGGACAGCCACTGAAGCTTTCTTT
V gene: TRBV12-3/TRBV12-4; clone size: -; D gene: -; J gene: TRBJ2-5; CDR3 protein: CASRTRLQETQYF; CDR3 DNA: TGTGCCAGCAGGACTAGGTTACAAGAGACCCAGTACTTC
V gene: TRBV11-1; clone size: -; D gene: -; J gene: TRBJ2-1; CDR3 protein: CASSPMRGPYNEQFF; CDR3 DNA: TGTGCCAGCAGCCCGATGCGGGGACCATACAATGAGCAGTTCTTC
V gene: TRBV10-1; clone size: -; D gene: -; J gene: TRBJ2-3; CDR3 protein: CASSSGILTDTQYF; CDR3 DNA: TGCGCCAGCAGTAGCGGTATTTTGACAGATACGCAGTATTTT
V gene: TRBV5-1; clone size: -; D gene: TRBD1; J gene: TRBJ2-1; CDR3 protein: CASRSGQGSNEQFF; CDR3 DNA: TGCGCCAGCAGATCGGGACAGGGGTCCAATGAGCAGTTCTTC
V gene: TRBV7-2; clone size: -; D gene: -; J gene: TRBJ1-3; CDR3 protein: CASSRTAKNTIYF; CDR3 DNA: TGTGCCAGCAGCCGGACAGCCAAAAACACCATATATTTT
V gene: TRBV11-2; clone size: -; D gene: -; J gene: TRBJ1-4; CDR3 protein: CASSFSGVDEKLFF; CDR3 DNA: TGTGCCAGCAGCTTTTCCGGAGTAGATGAAAAACTGTTTTTT
V gene: TRBV14; clone size: few; D gene: TRBD1; J gene: TRBJ1-1; CDR3 protein: CASSQGDRGHTEAFF; CDR3 DNA: TGTGCCAGCAGCCAGGGGGACAGGGGTCACACTGAAGCTTTCTTT
V gene: TRBV30; clone size: few; D gene: -; J gene: TRBJ1-5; CDR3 protein: CAWSVTGRHQPQHF; CDR3 DNA: TGTGCCTGGAGTGTTACAGGGCGGCATCAGCCCCAGCATTTT
V gene: TRBV18; clone size: few; D gene: TRBD2; J gene: TRBJ2-1; CDR3 protein: CASSPGGGNNEQFF; CDR3 DNA: TGTGCCAGCTCCCCGGGCGGGGGTAACAATGAGCAGTTCTTC
V gene: TRBV3-1/TRBV3-2; clone size: -; D gene: -; J gene: TRBJ2-1; CDR3 protein: CASSEVATSFDEQFF; CDR3 DNA: TGTGCCAGCAGCGAAGTGGCAACTAGCTTCGATGAGCAGTTCTTC
V gene: TRBV5-1; clone size: -; D gene: TRBD2; J gene: TRBJ2-3; CDR3 protein: CASSLDSGTSVKDTQYF; CDR3 DNA: TGCGCCAGCAGCTTGGACTCCGGGACTAGCGTGAAAGATACGCAGTATTTT
V gene: TRBV30; clone size: -; D gene: TRBD1; J gene: TRBJ2-2; CDR3 protein: CAWRSPGTASSNTGELFF; CDR3 DNA: TGTGCCTGGAGATCGCCCGGGACAGCCTCCTCGAACACCGGGGAGCTGTTTTTT
V gene: TRBV2; clone size: -; D gene: -; J gene: TRBJ2-1; CDR3 protein: CASSVHLEQFF; CDR3 DNA: TGTGCCAGCAGTGTCCATCTAGAGCAGTTCTTC
V gene: TRBV21-1; clone size: -; D gene: -; J gene: TRBJ2-4; CDR3 protein: CASTAGCPGGIGVAAKNIQYF; CDR3 DNA: TGTGCCAGCACCGCCGGTTGCCCAGGGGGGATAGGGGTAGCAGCCAAAAACATTCAGTACTTC
V gene: TRBV7-9; clone size: -; D gene: TRBD1; J gene: TRBJ1-2; CDR3 protein: CASSINRGNYGYTF; CDR3 DNA: TGTGCCAGCAGCATTAACAGGGGGAACTATGGCTACACCTTC
V gene: TRBV3-1/TRBV3-2; clone size: -; D gene: -; J gene: TRBJ1-1; CDR3 protein: CASSLLGGQRNTEAFF; CDR3 DNA: TGTGCCAGCAGCCTCCTTGGCGGACAAAGAAACACTGAAGCTTTCTTT
V gene: TRBV28; clone size: -; D gene: -; J gene: TRBJ1-6; CDR3 protein: CASSLGNSPLHF; CDR3 DNA: TGTGCCAGCAGTTTAGGCAATTCACCCCTCCACTTT
V gene: TRBV6-5; clone size: -; D gene: TRBD1; J gene: TRBJ1-2; CDR3 protein: CASSHEGQGGYTF; CDR3 DNA: TGTGCCAGCAGTCATGAGGGACAGGGGGGCTACACCTTC
V gene: TRBV28; clone size: few; D gene: -; J gene: TRBJ2-5; CDR3 protein: CASSSQTGIRETQYF; CDR3 DNA: TGTGCCAGCAGTTCTCAAACAGGGATTCGGGAGACCCAGTACTTC
V gene: TRBV3-1/TRBV3-2; clone size: -; D gene: TRBD1; J gene: TRBJ1-4; CDR3 protein: CASSQGTGKVATNEKLFF; CDR3 DNA: TGTGCCAGCAGCCAAGGGACAGGGAAAGTTGCAACTAATGAAAAACTGTTTTTT
V gene: TRBV5-1; clone size: -; D gene: TRBD2; J gene: TRBJ2-7; CDR3 protein: CASSPEPGLAGYEQYF; CDR3 DNA: TGCGCCAGCAGCCCCGAACCGGGACTAGCGGGTTACGAGCAGTACTTC
V gene: TRBV6-5; clone size: -; D gene: TRBD2; J gene: TRBJ2-2; CDR3 protein: CASSWTSGTGELFF; CDR3 DNA: TGTGCCAGCAGTTGGACTAGCGGAACCGGGGAGCTGTTTTTT
V gene: TRBV7-2; clone size: -; D gene: -; J gene: TRBJ1-3; CDR3 protein: CASSLGAGALHIYF; CDR3 DNA: TGTGCCAGCAGCTTAGGGGCAGGGGCCCTTCACATATATTTT
V gene: TRBV19; clone size: -; D gene: TRBD1; J gene: TRBJ1-6; CDR3 protein: CASQIQDRRNSPLHF; CDR3 DNA: TGTGCCAGTCAGATACAGGACAGGAGGAATTCACCCCTCCACTTT
V gene: TRBV3-1/TRBV3-2; clone size: once; D gene: TRBD1; J gene: TRBJ1-1; CDR3 protein: CASTMTGDATEAFF; CDR3 DNA: TGTGCCAGCACCATGACAGGGGATGCCACTGAAGCTTTCTTT
V gene: TRBV28; clone size: -; D gene: TRBD2; J gene: TRBJ2-7; CDR3 protein: CASTTLGRGGGSHEQYF; CDR3 DNA: TGTGCCAGCACCACTCTAGGGAGGGGCGGAGGTTCTCACGAGCAGTACTTC
V gene: TRBV25-1; clone size: -; D gene: -; J gene: TRBJ1-6; CDR3 protein: CASSEQGGSPLHF; CDR3 DNA: TGTGCCAGCAGTGAACAGGGAGGCTCACCCCTCCACTTT
V gene: TRBV5-1; clone size: -; D gene: -; J gene: TRBJ1-1; CDR3 protein: CASSLKQGANTEAFF; CDR3 DNA: TGCGCCAGCAGCTTGAAGCAGGGTGCGAACACTGAAGCTTTCTTT
V gene: TRBV9; clone size: -; D gene: TRBD2; J gene: TRBJ2-7; CDR3 protein: CASSVAGTSGRSEQYF; CDR3 DNA: TGTGCCAGCAGCGTAGCCGGGACTAGCGGGAGGAGCGAGCAGTACTTC
V gene: TRBV6-1; clone size: -; D gene: -; J gene: TRBJ1-2; CDR3 protein: CASSDLYGYTF; CDR3 DNA: TGTGCCAGCAGTGATCTCTATGGCTACACCTTC
V gene: TRBV5-1; clone size: once; D gene: TRBD2; J gene: TRBJ2-3; CDR3 protein: CASSSRLAGEPTDTQYF; CDR3 DNA: TGCGCCAGCAGCTCCCGACTAGCGGGGGAACCCACAGATACGCAGTATTTT
V gene: TRBV11-3; clone size: -; D gene: -; J gene: TRBJ2-1; CDR3 protein: CASSLTRLDEQFF; CDR3 DNA: TGTGCCAGCAGCTTAACCCGTCTAGATGAGCAGTTCTTC
V gene: TRBV5-1; clone size: -; D gene: TRBD1; J gene: TRBJ2-5; CDR3 protein: CASSTGDRGETQYF; CDR3 DNA: TGCGCCAGCAGCACGGGGGACAGGGGCGAGACCCAGTACTTC
V gene: TRBV18; clone size: once; D gene: -; J gene: TRBJ1-2; CDR3 protein: CASSPGQDYYGYTF; CDR3 DNA: TGTGCCAGCTCACCAGGGCAGGACTACTATGGCTACACCTTC
V gene: TRBV18; clone size: -; D gene: -; J gene: TRBJ1-5; CDR3 protein: CASATAEDQPQHF; CDR3 DNA: TGTGCCAGCGCCACAGCGGAGGATCAGCCCCAGCATTTT
V gene: TRBV5-1; clone size: -; D gene: TRBD2; J gene: TRBJ2-3; CDR3 protein: CASSGTSGSTDTQYF; CDR3 DNA: TGCGCCAGCAGTGGGACTAGCGGGAGCACAGATACGCAGTATTTT
V gene: TRBV2; clone size: -; D gene: -; J gene: TRBJ2-1; CDR3 protein: CASSTGDSYNEQFF; CDR3 DNA: TGTGCCAGCAGTACGGGGGACTCCTACAATGAGCAGTTCTTC
V gene: TRBV4-1; clone size: few; D gene: -; J gene: TRBJ1-3; CDR3 protein: CASSQDPDTNYSGNTIYF; CDR3 DNA: TGCGCCAGCAGCCAAGATCCCGACACAAATTACTCTGGAAACACCATATATTTT
V gene: TRBV7-9; clone size: -; D gene: -; J gene: TRBJ1-3; CDR3 protein: CASRQGPSGNTIYF; CDR3 DNA: TGTGCCAGCAGACAGGGTCCCTCTGGAAACACCATATATTTT
V gene: TRBV3-1/TRBV3-2; clone size: -; D gene: -; J gene: TRBJ1-5; CDR3 protein: CASSPSRQTDQPQHF; CDR3 DNA: TGTGCCAGCAGCCCAAGTCGACAGACGGATCAGCCCCAGCATTTT
V gene: TRBV5-1; clone size: once; D gene: TRBD1; J gene: TRBJ1-2; CDR3 protein: CASSLGDSNYGYTF; CDR3 DNA: TGCGCCAGCAGCTTGGGGGACAGTAACTATGGCTACACCTTC
V gene: TRBV5-4; clone size: once; D gene: -; J gene: TRBJ1-6; CDR3 protein: CASSIRQDGNSPLHF; CDR3 DNA: TGTGCCAGCAGCATCCGACAAGATGGGAATTCACCCCTCCACTTT
V gene: TRBV21-1; clone size: -; D gene: -; J gene: TRBJ1-1; CDR3 protein: CASSKVGQGHTEAFF; CDR3 DNA: TGTGCCAGCAGCAAAGTTGGACAGGGGCACACTGAAGCTTTCTTT
V gene: TRBV4-1; clone size: -; D gene: -; J gene: TRBJ1-2; CDR3 protein: CASSQDPGFFGGYTF; CDR3 DNA: TGCGCCAGCAGCCAAGATCCAGGGTTTTTTGGTGGCTACACCTTC
V gene: TRBV3-1/TRBV3-2; clone size: -; D gene: TRBD1; J gene: TRBJ1-2; CDR3 protein: CASRSSGQKGYTF; CDR3 DNA: TGTGCCAGCCGTTCGTCGGGACAGAAAGGCTACACCTTC